These 26 T cell receptor beta chains share one sample of origin, sequenced in a study of T cell responses to AZD1222 COVID-19 vaccine. Here immunoSEQ multiplex PCR was the method, and the copy in TCRdb shows in-frame clones only, minus some. The sample carries 100,000 to 150,000 clones, roughly 88% recorded once. The sample consisted of peripheral blood, taken on day 0 of MenACWY control vaccination. Receptors were obtained from an adult in good health.

This chain uses TRBV18 with TRBJ2-1; the match to TRBD1 covers 10 bases. With V trimmed by 8 bases and J by 5 bases, 9 bases remained unmatched. In germline, CDR1 is KGHSH, CDR2 LQKENI. The CDR3 extends over 15 amino acids. The CDR3 nucleotides read TGTGCCAGCCGATCCGGGACAGGGGCAAACAATGAGCAGTTCTTC. Its protein is CASRSGTGANNEQFF. Combining the CDR3 with reference TRBV18 and TRBJ2-1 gives the whole variable domain NAGVMQNPRHLVRRRGQEARLRCSPMKGHSHVYWYRQLPEEGLKFMVYLQKENIIDESGMPKERFSAEFPKEGPSILRIQQVVRGDSAAYFCASRSGTGANNEQFFGPGTRLTVL.

This chain links TRBV21-1 with TRBJ1-5. TRBV21-1 is reported as a pseudogene. This CDR3 has 14 residues. CDR3 nucleotides: TGTGCCAGCAGCAAAGTGAGCCGGTATCAGCCCCAGCATTTT. Protein product: CASSKVSRYQPQHF.

The chain has TRBV5-4 and TRBJ2-5; TRBD2 matches 13 bases. There are 15 residues in the CDR3. Germline CDR1 reads SGHNT; CDR2 reads YYREEE (reference sequence). Trimming cost V 3 bases and J 5 bases; bases outside gene matches: 4. CDR3 bases: TGTGCCAGCAGCTCGGGGACTAGCGGGGAGGAGACCCAGTACTTC. Translated, it gives CASSSGTSGEETQYF.

The rearrangement links TRBV7-9 to TRBJ1-5, with 9 bases identical to TRBD1. The CDR3 consists of 15 residues. Per the germline V gene, CDR1 is SEHNR and CDR2 is FQNEAQ (reference sequence). Trimming removed 5 bases from V and 2 bases from J; junction bases left unmatched: 4. CDR3 sequence (DNA): TGTGCCAGCAGCACCGGGACAGGGCGCAATCAGCCCCAGCATTTT. As protein: CASSTGTGRNQPQHF.

The V gene is TRBV2, the J gene TRBJ2-2; 12 positions agree with TRBD1. The CDR3 loop spans 14 amino acids. With V trimmed by 7 bases and J by 5 bases, 2 bases remained unmatched. CDR1 is SNHLY, CDR2 FYNNEI, per germline. For the CDR3, the DNA is TGTGCCAGCAAGGGACAGGGGGCGACCGGGGAGCTGTTTTTT. Protein sequence: CASKGQGATGELFF.

This sequence joins TRBV10-2 and TRBJ2-7; D is possibly TRBD1 (5 bases). The V gene lost 2 bases and the J gene lost 6 bases, with 23 bases spanning the gap. This CDR3 spans 17 amino acids. Looked up from germline, CDR1 is WSHSY and CDR2 is SAAADI. The CDR3 protein is CASSEVSSYGQGSEQYV. The CDR3 DNA sequence: TGCGCCAGCAGTGAGGTTTCCAGTTATGGTCAGGGCAGCGAGCAGTACGTC.

In its sample, this clone was seen many times. The chain recombines TRBV5-1 with TRBJ2-5, with TRBD1 matching over 12 bases. The CDR3 is 15 residues long. Germline values: CDR1 SGHRS, CDR2 YFSETQ. Trimming removed 4 bases from V and 5 bases from J; junction bases left unmatched: 6. CDR3 sequence reads: CASSEGQGAGETQYF. CDR3 DNA: TGCGCCAGCAGCGAGGGACAGGGGGCGGGTGAGACCCAGTACTTC.

The chain carries TRBV6-2 or TRBV6-3 and TRBJ2-1; the match to TRBD2 covers 8 bases. The trim removed 7 bases at V and 6 bases at J, leaving 11 bases unmatched. Per the germline V gene, CDR1 is MNHEY and CDR2 is SVGEGT. This CDR3 contains 15 residues. The CDR3 loop is CASTPDGGTSNEQFF. For the CDR3, the DNA is TGTGCCAGCACCCCCGACGGAGGGACTAGCAATGAGCAGTTCTTC.

In this sample, this clone turned up once. This chain joins TRBV30 and TRBJ1-3; D may be TRBD1 (6 bases). Deletions cut 4 bases from V and 4 bases from J, with 11 bases between. Germline-derived CDR1 and CDR2 are GTSNPN and SVGIG (reference sequence). The CDR3 extends over 13 amino acids. The CDR3 DNA reads as TGTGCCTGGACTACAGGGAGCGGAAACACCATATATTTT. This translates into CAWTTGSGNTIYF.

The chain couples TRBV3-1 (or the pseudogene TRBV3-2) to TRBJ2-2, with D hard to call. This CDR3 comprises 15 residues. The germline V gene encodes CDR1 LGHDT and CDR2 YNNKEL (reference sequence). V was shortened by 3 bases and J by 6 bases, with 14 bases between the two germline ends. For the CDR3, the DNA is TGTGCCAGCAGCCAGACTTCCAGAAAGGCCGGGGAGCTGTTTTTT. Amino acids: CASSQTSRKAGELFF.

J is TRBJ2-1 and V is TRBV18; 10 bases align to TRBD2. Trimming took 2 bases from V and 6 from J; bases not matched to a gene: 7. Germline lookup yields CDR1 KGHSH and CDR2 LQKENI. CDR3 length equals 16 residues. This CDR3 reads CASSPYSPSGSNEQFF. The CDR3 coding sequence is TGTGCCAGCTCACCATATAGTCCTAGCGGGAGCAATGAGCAGTTCTTC.

The gene calls are TRBV24-1 and TRBJ1-4, with 7 positions matching TRBD1. CDR3 length: 14 amino acids. Germline lookup yields CDR1 KGHDR and CDR2 SFDVKD. Trimming took 4 bases from V and 5 from J; bases not matched to a gene: 3. The CDR3 region is CATSDRGQNEKLFF. For the CDR3, the DNA is TGTGCCACCAGTGACCGGGGACAGAATGAAAAACTGTTTTTT.

This chain connects TRBV19 to TRBJ2-1, with no clear D. The CDR3 runs to 12 residues. The germline CDR1 and CDR2 sequences are LNHDA and SQIVND (reference sequence). Trimming pared 6 bases from V and 5 bases from J, leaving 8 bases between. CDR3 bases: TGTGCCAGTAGGCTTGACAACAATGAGCAGTTCTTC. This gives the protein CASRLDNNEQFF. The variable domain in full, completed from reference TRBV19 and TRBJ2-1, reads DGGITQSPKYLFRKEGQNVTLSCEQNLNHDAMYWYRQDPGQGLRLIYYSQIVNDFQKGDIAEGYSVSREKKESFPLTVTSAQKNPTAFYLCASRLDNNEQFFGPGTRLTVL.

The V and J genes are TRBV24-1 and TRBJ2-3; 10 bases align to TRBD2. Trimming at V came to 0 bases and at J to 4 bases, leaving 3 bases not matched to a gene. The germline CDR1 and CDR2 sequences are KGHDR and SFDVKD. This CDR3 has 16 residues. CDR3 bases: TGTGCCACCAGTGATTTGGGGAGCGGGGGGGCAGATACGCAGTATTTT. Translating gives CATSDLGSGGADTQYF.

This chain connects TRBV2 to TRBJ1-2; D is possibly TRBD1 (6 bases). This CDR3 comprises 14 residues. V lost 1 base to trimming and J lost 4 bases, with 10 bases between them. CDR1 SNHLY and CDR2 FYNNEI come from the germline V gene. This chain's CDR3 is CASSEEGDLYGYTF. The CDR3 DNA is TGTGCCAGCAGTGAAGAGGGGGACCTCTATGGCTACACCTTC. Complete variable domain (other parts from reference TRBV2 and TRBJ1-2): EPEVTQTPSHQVTQMGQEVILRCVPISNHLYFYWYRQILGQKVEFLVSFYNNEISEKSEIFDDQFSVERPDGSNFTLKIRSTKLEDSAMYFCASSEEGDLYGYTFGSGTRLTVV.

V usage is TRBV28 and J usage is TRBJ2-3; 12 bases are a match to TRBD2. After removal of 6 bases from V and 10 bases from J, the junction contained 11 bases not matched to a gene. The germline gives CDR1 MDHEN, CDR2 SYDVKM. This CDR3 contains 15 residues. For the CDR3, the DNA is TGTGCCAGCAGGAGACTAGCGGGGGCTCAGTGGCCGCAGTATTTT. Its protein product is CASRRLAGAQWPQYF.

This clone appeared once. The V gene is TRBV27, the J gene TRBJ2-1, with 12 bases that match TRBD2. The length of the CDR3 is 16 residues. With 6 bases clipped from V and 3 bases from J, the junction kept 6 bases outside the gene matches. Germline V gene lookup returns CDR1 MNHEY and CDR2 SMNVEV (reference sequence). CDR3 coding DNA: TGTGCCAGCAGGTCTGGACTAGCGGGATTCTACAATGAGCAGTTCTTC. Amino acids: CASRSGLAGFYNEQFF.

This clone was found a few times. The V gene is TRBV13, the J gene TRBJ1-6, with 9 bases identical to TRBD1. The germline gives CDR1 PRHDT, CDR2 FYEKMQ (reference sequence). The V segment lost 5 bases and the J segment 2 bases; nucleotides outside the gene matches: 1. The CDR3 is 15 residues long. The CDR3 sequence: CASSHRGPYNSPLHF. The DNA of the CDR3 is TGTGCCAGCAGCCACAGGGGGCCCTATAATTCACCCCTCCACTTT. Combining the CDR3 with reference TRBV13 and TRBJ1-6 gives the whole variable domain AAGVIQSPRHLIKEKRETATLKCYPIPRHDTVYWYQQGPGQDPQFLISFYEKMQSDKGSIPDRFSAQQFSDYHSELNMSSLELGDSALYFCASSHRGPYNSPLHFGNGTRLTVT.

The rearrangement joins TRBV5-4 to TRBJ2-2; TRBD2 is a possible D gene (5 bases). The germline V and J ends were trimmed by 3 bases and 2 bases, with 17 bases remaining between them. CDR1 and CDR2 (germline): SGHNT, YYREEE (reference sequence). This CDR3 spans 17 amino acids. The DNA of the CDR3 is TGTGCCAGCAGCTACGATAGCGCAAGCCAAAACACCGGGGAGCTGTTTTTT. Amino acids: CASSYDSASQNTGELFF.

The rearrangement uses TRBV6-2 or TRBV6-3 and TRBJ1-5, with D perhaps TRBD1 (6 bases). Germline CDR1 reads MNHEY; CDR2 reads SVGEGT. V was clipped by 5 bases and J by 3 bases, with 8 bases between them. The CDR3 contains 13 residues. The CDR3 spells CASSTGNNQPQHF. Written as DNA, the CDR3 is TGTGCCAGCAGTACAGGGAACAATCAGCCCCAGCATTTT.

V and J are TRBV2 and TRBJ1-2, with 7 bases aligning to TRBD1. This CDR3 is built from 14 residues. V dropped 4 bases and J dropped 3; count of bases not matched to a gene: 5. Looked up from germline, CDR1 is SNHLY and CDR2 is FYNNEI. The DNA for the CDR3 is TGTGCCAGCAGTGGACAGGGAATGTACTATGGCTACACCTTC. Protein product: CASSGQGMYYGYTF.

This chain uses TRBV7-9 with TRBJ1-1; D ambiguous. V lost 5 bases to trimming and J lost 4 bases, with 17 bases between them. The germline gives CDR1 SEHNR, CDR2 FQNEAQ (reference sequence). The CDR3 is 15 residues long. The CDR3 DNA reads as TGTGCCAGCAGCCCTCCCGGGCAATCTTTCACTGAAGCTTTCTTT. Encoded protein: CASSPPGQSFTEAFF.

The chain has TRBV5-1 and TRBJ1-6, with a weak D call TRBD1 (5 bases). The CDR3 length is 14 residues. V shed 4 bases and J shed 7 bases, with 12 bases lying between them. Per germline, CDR1 SGHRS and CDR2 YFSETQ. The CDR3 loop reads CASSVGTVNSPLHF. CDR3 DNA sequence: TGCGCCAGCAGCGTCGGGACGGTCAATTCACCCCTCCACTTT.

The V call is TRBV11-2, the J call TRBJ1-1, with D unclear. The V gene lost 1 base and the J gene lost 11 bases, with 11 bases spanning the gap. This CDR3 is built from 12 residues. From germline, CDR1 is SGHAT and CDR2 FQNNGV. The CDR3 DNA reads as TGTGCCAGCAGCTTAGTCGTCAGTAGTGCTTTCTTT. Amino acids: CASSLVVSSAFF.

This clone has more than one count but fewer than ten. V is TRBV5-1 and J is TRBJ2-1, with D uncertain. Trimming pared 4 bases from V and 8 bases from J, leaving 22 bases between. Looked up from germline, CDR1 is SGHRS and CDR2 is YFSETQ. CDR3 length equals 16 residues. CDR3 protein: CASSPRTPLVWHEQFF. The CDR3 DNA reads as TGCGCCAGCAGCCCGAGAACCCCACTCGTTTGGCATGAGCAGTTCTTC.

The rearrangement links TRBV5-5 to TRBJ2-3; unclear D gene. The CDR3 consists of 16 residues. Deletions cut 0 bases from V and 0 bases from J, with 11 bases between. CDR1 is SGHKS, CDR2 YYEKEE, per germline (reference sequence). Here the CDR3 reads CASSLVRPSSTDTQYF. The CDR3 DNA is TGTGCCAGCAGCTTGGTTCGTCCAAGTAGCACAGATACGCAGTATTTT.